The 30 T cell receptor beta chains below come from one sample, sequenced in a study of T cell changes during pregnancy in multiple sclerosis. Profiling relied on immunoSEQ multiplex PCR, and the TCRdb table lists in-frame clones only, not all of them. The data show 40,000 to 45,000 clones, roughly 90% seen once. Sequenced here: CD8+ T cells from peripheral blood mononuclear cells, sampled in the third trimester of pregnancy. The receptors here all came from a female donor with multiple sclerosis, enrolled in a pregnancy study.

This clone was seen repeatedly, ten times or more. V gene TRBV6-1 combines with J gene TRBJ1-5; 9 nucleotides align to TRBD1. This CDR3 has 14 residues. The junction had 4 bases not matched to a gene; V was cut back by 3 bases and J by 7 bases. Germline values: CDR1 MNHNS, CDR2 SASEGT. CDR3 region: CASSEGTGYQPQHF. CDR3 nucleotide sequence: TGTGCCAGCAGTGAGGGGACAGGGTACCAGCCCCAGCATTTT.

The CDR3 protein is CASRLVTSSYNSPLHF. The CDR3 coding sequence is TGTGCCAGCAGGCTCGTCACGAGCTCCTATAATTCACCCCTCCACTTT. The J gene is TRBJ1-6, the V gene TRBV2; D remains unclear. CDR1 is SNHLY and CDR2 is FYNNEI in the germline V gene. The CDR3 spans 16 residues. Trimming removed 6 bases at V and 0 bases at J, with 12 bases between.

Sample share makes this clone medium-sized (0.01 to 0.1%). The gene calls are TRBV6-1 and TRBJ2-5, with 8 bases matching TRBD2. Germline CDR1 MNHNS, CDR2 SASEGT. V dropped 3 bases and J dropped 3; count of bases not matched to a gene: 6. The CDR3 runs to 15 residues. The CDR3 is CASSDFAGGEETQYF. DNA of the CDR3: TGTGCCAGCAGTGATTTCGCGGGGGGAGAAGAGACCCAGTACTTC.

The rearrangement joins TRBV28 to TRBJ1-6; 9 positions agree with TRBD1. This CDR3 comprises 14 residues. Germline V gives CDR1 MDHEN, CDR2 SYDVKM. V lost 6 bases to trimming and J lost 7 bases; unmatched junction nucleotides: 4. The CDR3 sequence: CASSPGQGNSPLHF. CDR3 DNA: TGTGCCAGCAGCCCGGGACAGGGAAATTCACCCCTCCACTTT.

This clone was seen once. This chain links TRBV19 with TRBJ2-1, with 15 nucleotides matching TRBD2. Looked up from germline, CDR1 is LNHDA and CDR2 is SQIVND (reference sequence). The V segment lost 4 bases and the J segment 1 base; nucleotides outside the gene matches: 8. The CDR3 sequence is 19 residues long. CDR3 sequence: CASSTTLGLAGGSYNEQFF. The CDR3 nucleotides read TGTGCCAGTAGTACTACTCTGGGACTAGCGGGGGGTTCCTACAATGAGCAGTTCTTC.

The chain uses TRBV6-5 and TRBJ2-5; no definite D call. V was cut by 1 base and J by 0 bases, with 6 bases left in between. The CDR3 consists of 14 residues. The V gene's germline CDR1 is MNHEY and CDR2 SVGAGI. The CDR3 protein is CASSYLVDQETQYF. Written as DNA, the CDR3 is TGTGCCAGCAGTTACTTGGTAGACCAAGAGACCCAGTACTTC.

In its sample, this clone was seen once. The V and J genes are TRBV30 and TRBJ2-1; a weak D match, TRBD2 (6 bases). This CDR3 is built from 18 residues. Germline loops: CDR1 GTSNPN, CDR2 SVGIG (reference sequence). V was shortened by 1 base and J by 1 base, with 20 bases between the two germline ends. The CDR3 DNA is TGTGCCTGGAGTGCCCTACCCGGGAGTCTGCAGTCCTACAATGAGCAGTTCTTC. It is translated as CAWSALPGSLQSYNEQFF.

The chain has TRBV27 and TRBJ1-5; D unresolved. This CDR3 region has 14 residues. The germline V gene encodes CDR1 MNHEY and CDR2 SMNVEV (reference sequence). Trimming removed 4 bases at V and 4 bases at J, with 11 bases between. For the CDR3, the DNA is TGTGCCAGCAGTTCGTCAGGTGGTAATCAGCCCCAGCATTTT. Translated, it gives CASSSSGGNQPQHF.

The genes are TRBV4-2 and TRBJ2-2; 7 positions match TRBD1. Trimming cost V 1 base and J 4 bases; bases outside gene matches: 6. The CDR3 is 16 residues long. Germline V gives CDR1 LGHNA, CDR2 YNFKEQ. CDR3: CASSQVTGEITGELFF. The CDR3 DNA reads as TGTGCCAGCAGCCAAGTCACAGGGGAGATCACCGGGGAGCTGTTTTTT.

The V and J genes are TRBV14 and TRBJ1-6; D is possibly TRBD1 (6 bases). Germline loops: CDR1 SGHDN, CDR2 FVKESK. The CDR3 consists of 16 residues. V was clipped by 0 bases and J by 7 bases, with 13 bases between them. The CDR3 is CASSQDLGAENSPLHF. The CDR3 bases are TGTGCCAGCAGCCAAGATTTGGGGGCAGAAAATTCACCCCTCCACTTT.

This clone came up once. The chain has TRBV30 and TRBJ2-2; 9 bases are a match to TRBD2. CDR1 is GTSNPN and CDR2 is SVGIG in the germline V gene (reference sequence). This CDR3 spans 13 amino acids. V shed 7 bases, J shed 4 bases, and the junction held 4 bases outside the gene matches. The CDR3 region is CASSTSGTGELFF. CDR3 DNA: TGTGCCTCCTCGACTAGCGGCACCGGGGAGCTGTTTTTT.

J is TRBJ1-5 and V is TRBV30, with 10 bases matching TRBD1. CDR3 size: 18 residues. J lost 0 bases, V lost 3 bases, and 11 bases had no gene match. CDR1 is GTSNPN and CDR2 is SVGIG in the germline V gene (reference sequence). For the CDR3, the DNA is TGTGCCTGGAGCCGGGACAGGGGAGGAGGACCTAGCAATCAGCCCCAGCATTTT. Its translation is CAWSRDRGGGPSNQPQHF.

V usage is TRBV28 and J usage is TRBJ2-1; D may be TRBD2 (5 bases). Per germline, CDR1 MDHEN and CDR2 SYDVKM. V was pared by 3 bases and J by 5 bases, with 14 bases between. The CDR3 contains 15 residues. In DNA, the CDR3 is TGTGCCAGCAGTTTCTTTAGCGCAAGCAACAATGAGCAGTTCTTC. This translates into CASSFFSASNNEQFF. Filled out from reference TRBV28 and TRBJ2-1, the complete variable domain reads DVKVTQSSRYLVKRTGEKVFLECVQDMDHENMFWYRQDPGLGLRLIYFSYDVKMKEKGDIPEGYSVSREKKERFSLILESASTNQTSMYLCASSFFSASNNEQFFGPGTRLTVL.

The genes are TRBV11-3 and TRBJ2-7, with D possibly being TRBD1 (6 bases). V lost 0 bases, J lost 12 bases, and 21 bases lay in between. CDR3 length: 15 amino acids. In germline, CDR1 is SGHNT, CDR2 YENEEA. CDR3 in DNA: TGTGCCAGCAGCTTAGATAACAGGGATATCGATAGTAGGTACTTC. Protein: CASSLDNRDIDSRYF.

The rearrangement joins TRBV9 to TRBJ1-1; 8 bases are shared with TRBD1. CDR1 is SGDLS, CDR2 YYNGEE, per germline. Trimming at V came to 3 bases and at J to 0 bases, leaving 4 bases not matched to a gene. The CDR3 consists of 15 residues. This chain's CDR3 is CASSAPDRVNTEAFF. CDR3 coding DNA: TGTGCCAGCAGCGCCCCGGACAGGGTGAACACTGAAGCTTTCTTT. Full variable domain (outside the CDR3, taken from reference TRBV9 and TRBJ1-1): DSGVTQTPKHLITATGQRVTLRCSPRSGDLSVYWYQQSLDQGLQFLIQYYNGEERAKGNILERFSAQQFPDLHSELNLSSLELGDSALYFCASSAPDRVNTEAFFGQGTRLTVV.

This clone was seen at least ten times. CDR3 protein: CASSGRGPEQYF. CDR3 DNA sequence: TGTGCCAGCAGCGGCCGAGGGCCCGAGCAGTACTTC. This rearrangement joins TRBV9 to TRBJ2-7, with D possibly TRBD2 on 5 matching bases. The ends were cut back, 3 bases at V and 6 bases at J, with 10 bases in the middle. The CDR3 loop spans 12 amino acids. CDR1 and CDR2 (germline): SGDLS, YYNGEE.

The chain links TRBV4-3 to TRBJ1-1, with D tentatively TRBD1 (6 bases). Trimming took 1 base from V and 4 from J, leaving 13 bases between them. In germline, CDR1 is LGHNA, CDR2 YSLEER. This CDR3 spans 15 amino acids. CDR3 amino acids: CASSQGNRAPTEAFF. CDR3 DNA: TGCGCCAGCAGCCAAGGGAACAGGGCTCCCACTGAAGCTTTCTTT.

J is TRBJ1-1 and V is TRBV9; 8 bases are a match to TRBD1. V was pared by 0 bases and J by 4 bases, with 14 bases of the junction left unmatched. Germline V gene data show CDR1 as SGDLS and CDR2 as YYNGEE. The CDR3 spans 18 residues. In DNA, the CDR3 is TGTGCCAGCAGCGTAGAAATGGGGGCAGGGGGCTCCGGCACTGAAGCTTTCTTT. The encoded protein is CASSVEMGAGGSGTEAFF.

The chain is built from TRBV10-2 and TRBJ2-1, with TRBD2 matching over 11 bases. The germline CDR1 and CDR2 sequences are WSHSY and SAAADI. The CDR3 has 16 residues. V was clipped by 2 bases and J by 8 bases; unmatched bases: 8. The CDR3 sequence: CASSETSGSLGYEQFF. The CDR3 bases are TGCGCCAGCAGTGAGACTAGCGGGAGTTTAGGGTATGAGCAGTTCTTC.

The chain has TRBV6-1 and TRBJ1-1; 8 nucleotides align to TRBD1. The J segment lost 5 bases and the V segment lost 1 base, leaving 9 bases of the junction unmatched. This CDR3 has 16 residues. Germline CDR1 MNHNS, CDR2 SASEGT. CDR3 DNA: TGTGCCAGCAGTGAAGTTATCACAGGGGGGTCTACTGAAGCTTTCTTT. The encoded protein is CASSEVITGGSTEAFF.

This rearrangement joins TRBV4-3 to TRBJ1-5, with a possible D match to TRBD1 (5 bases). Germline V gene sequence: CDR1 LGHNA, CDR2 YSLEER. V lost 1 base and J lost 6, with 10 bases in between. This CDR3 is built from 14 residues. CDR3 DNA sequence: TGCGCCAGCAGCCAAGGTCAGGGCCGTCAGCCCCAGCATTTT. Its translation: CASSQGQGRQPQHF.

The chain combines TRBV12-5 with TRBJ2-2, with 8 positions matching TRBD2. Germline assignment: CDR1 LGHNT and CDR2 FRNRAP. The CDR3 loop spans 15 amino acids. Trimming took 1 base from V and 6 from J; bases not matched to a gene: 4. The DNA of the CDR3 is TGTGCTAGTGGTTTGGAAGCGGGAGTCCCCGGGGAGCTGTTTTTT. The encoded protein is CASGLEAGVPGELFF.

This clone was picked up one time. The chain has TRBV15 and TRBJ2-3, with 10 bases identical to TRBD2. In germline, CDR1 is LNHNV, CDR2 YYDKDF (reference sequence). The V segment lost 9 bases and the J segment 2 bases; nucleotides outside the gene matches: 8. This CDR3 comprises 15 residues. The CDR3 sequence is CATLESGGDTDTQYF. The DNA for the CDR3 is TGTGCCACACTAGAAAGCGGGGGGGACACAGATACGCAGTATTTT.

The rearrangement joins TRBV13 to TRBJ2-1, with 7 bases matching TRBD2. Germline CDR1 reads PRHDT; CDR2 reads FYEKMQ (reference sequence). The CDR3 runs 15 residues. V dropped 5 bases and J dropped 4; count of bases not matched to a gene: 8. In DNA, the CDR3 is TGTGCCAGCAGCCACGCGGGAGAAGGTTACAATGAGCAGTTCTTC. Translation: CASSHAGEGYNEQFF.

This chain uses TRBV19 with TRBJ1-4; D possibly corresponds to TRBD1 (5 bases). The CDR3 has 14 amino acids. Trimming removed 3 bases from V and 4 bases from J, with 9 bases in between. Germline V CDR1 and CDR2: LNHDA, SQIVND (reference sequence). The DNA for the CDR3 is TGTGCCAGTAGTATTTGGGGGGTTAATGAAAAACTGTTTTTT. This codes for CASSIWGVNEKLFF.

The chain joins TRBV21-1 to TRBJ1-5; the DNA was not used to check the table's D call, TRBD1. TRBV21-1 represents a pseudogene. CDR3 size: 19 residues. The CDR3 coding sequence is TGTGCCAGCAAAGTAGCCCGGGACAGGGGCCGTCTTAGCAATCAGCCCCAGCATTTT. Protein product: CASKVARDRGRLSNQPQHF.

The J gene is TRBJ1-3, the V gene TRBV6-5; D is unresolved. The V gene lost 2 bases and the J gene lost 4 bases, with 9 bases spanning the gap. The CDR3 is made up of 14 amino acids. Germline CDR1 MNHEY, CDR2 SVGAGI. CDR3 coding DNA: TGTGCCAGCAGTTACGATGAGCTCGGAAACACCATATATTTT. This gives the protein CASSYDELGNTIYF.

CDR3 sequence (DNA): TGTGCCAGCAGCTTGGGGACAGGGATCTACGAGCAGTACTTC. This gives the protein CASSLGTGIYEQYF. V is TRBV5-6 and J is TRBJ2-7; 8 bases map to TRBD1. Germline V CDR1 and CDR2: SGHDT, YYEEEE. V dropped 0 bases and J dropped 3; count of bases not matched to a gene: 2. This CDR3 has 14 residues.

The DNA of the CDR3 is TGTGCCAGCAGTTATGGGGGTAGCGGCGGGGAGACCCAGTACTTC. Its translation: CASSYGGSGGETQYF. The chain uses TRBV27 and TRBJ2-5, with D maybe TRBD2 (6 bases). With 4 bases removed from V and 5 bases from J, the gap between germline ends came to 17 bases. Germline loops: CDR1 MNHEY, CDR2 SMNVEV (reference sequence). This CDR3 contains 15 residues.

The chain has TRBV28 and TRBJ1-5; D is ambiguous. The V end lost 5 bases, the J end lost 4 bases, and 9 bases lay between the germline ends. CDR3 size: 13 residues. Germline CDR1 reads MDHEN; CDR2 reads SYDVKM. Here the CDR3 DNA reads TGTGCCAGCAGTCCGGGTCCGAATCAGCCCCAGCATTTT. Its translation: CASSPGPNQPQHF.